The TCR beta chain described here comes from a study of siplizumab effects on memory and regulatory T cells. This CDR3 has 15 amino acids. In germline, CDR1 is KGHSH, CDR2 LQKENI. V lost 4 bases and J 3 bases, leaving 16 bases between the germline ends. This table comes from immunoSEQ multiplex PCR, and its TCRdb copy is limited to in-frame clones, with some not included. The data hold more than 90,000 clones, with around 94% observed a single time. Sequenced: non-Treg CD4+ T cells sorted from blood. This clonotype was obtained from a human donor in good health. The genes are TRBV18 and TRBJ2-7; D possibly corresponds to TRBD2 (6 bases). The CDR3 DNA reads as TGTGCCAGCTCACTTCAGGGAATGGGAGGCTACGAGCAGTACTTC. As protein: CASSLQGMGGYEQYF.